This T cell receptor beta chain derives from a study of cytomegalovirus exposure and HLA in healthy donors. Assay: immunoSEQ multiplex PCR; the TCRdb copy retains only in-frame clones and omits some. This repertoire shows 280,000 or so clones, approximately 90% found once; its top ten account for over 0.85%. This clone is a singleton in its sample. The CDR3 totals 13 residues. Germline values: CDR1 MGHRA, CDR2 YSYEKL. V shed 7 bases and J 6 bases; nucleotides not matched to a gene: 5. The sequencing input was PBMCs. The sequence was collected from a woman in her late teens or twenties in good health and CMV-seronegative. The chain uses TRBV4-1 and TRBJ2-1; 8 bases are shared with TRBD2. The CDR3 DNA sequence: TGCGCCAGCACCCGAGGGACTAGCAATGAGCAGTTCTTC. It is translated as CASTRGTSNEQFF.